At least ten counts were recorded for the clone carrying this TCR beta chain. Its target is unknown. Quantitative 5'-RACE with molecular barcodes generated TCR beta libraries. Using its own MiXCR run on the 5' RACE reads, TCRdb lists one record per CDR3 protein. Here the sample spans approximately 90,000 distinct CDR3 sequences, roughly 8.7% being singletons. The CDR3 consists of 15 residues. V gave up 8 bases and J gave up 0 bases; unmatched junction bases: 4. This record belongs to a study of CD8 T cells in ankylosing spondylitis. General observations from the study: There was a TCR beta motif, made of several highly homologous variants, that appeared characteristic of ankylosing spondylitis blood. Matched ankylosing spondylitis synovial fluid reportedly contained a significantly enriched population of disease-linked clones.

The V call is TRBV12-3 or TRBV12-4, the J call TRBJ2-1, with 10 positions matching TRBD2. This receptor was obtained from a male donor with ankylosing spondylitis or in good health (not recorded which). The sequencing sample was made of blood, either unsorted or a sorted T cell fraction (not recorded which). CDR3 coding DNA: TGTGCCAGCCGGGCTAGCGGGAGCTCCTACAATGAGCAGTTCTTC. It yields the protein CASRASGSSYNEQFF.